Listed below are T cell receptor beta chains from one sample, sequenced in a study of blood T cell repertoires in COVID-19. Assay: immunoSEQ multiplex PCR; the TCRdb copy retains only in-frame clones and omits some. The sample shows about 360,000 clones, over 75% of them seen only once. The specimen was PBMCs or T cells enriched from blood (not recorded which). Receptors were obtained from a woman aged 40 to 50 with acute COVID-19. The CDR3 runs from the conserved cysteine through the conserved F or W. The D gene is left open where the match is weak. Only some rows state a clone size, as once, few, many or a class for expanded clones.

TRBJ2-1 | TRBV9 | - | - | CASSVGLPSYNEQFF | TGTGCCAGCAGCGTCGGACTCCCTTCCTACAATGAGCAGTTCTTC
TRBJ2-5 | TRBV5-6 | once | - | CASSLAGGQLKETQYF | TGTGCCAGCAGCTTGGCCGGTGGACAGCTCAAAGAGACCCAGTACTTC
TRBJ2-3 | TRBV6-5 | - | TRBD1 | CASSYMTGHQDTQYF | TGTGCCAGCAGTTACATGACAGGGCATCAAGATACGCAGTATTTT
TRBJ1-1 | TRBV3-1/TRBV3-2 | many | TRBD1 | CASSQLTDRWGTEAFF | TGTGCCAGCAGCCAGTTGACGGACAGGTGGGGAACTGAAGCTTTCTTT
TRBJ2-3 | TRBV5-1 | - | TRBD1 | CASTTGTGEADTQYF | TGCGCCAGCACCACCGGGACAGGGGAGGCAGATACGCAGTATTTT
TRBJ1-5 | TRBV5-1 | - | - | CASSLDSGVGQPQHF | TGCGCCAGCAGCCTGGATTCAGGGGTGGGTCAGCCCCAGCATTTT
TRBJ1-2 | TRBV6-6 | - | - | CASSPGRSSLNYGYTF | TGTGCCAGCAGCCCAGGGCGATCCTCGCTTAACTATGGCTACACCTTC
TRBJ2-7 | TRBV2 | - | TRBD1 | CASSYEQGANYEQYF | TGTGCCAGCAGTTACGAACAGGGGGCCAACTACGAGCAGTACTTC
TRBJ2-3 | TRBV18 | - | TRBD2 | CASSQTLAGGADTQYF | TGTGCCAGCTCCCAGACCCTTGCGGGGGGGGCAGATACGCAGTATTTT
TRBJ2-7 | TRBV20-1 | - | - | CSASRSAEEQYF | TGCAGTGCTAGTCGTTCGGCGGAAGAGCAGTACTTC
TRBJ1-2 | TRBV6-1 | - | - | CASSEVSQGASYGYTF | TGTGCCAGCAGTGAAGTATCACAGGGCGCTTCCTATGGCTACACCTTC
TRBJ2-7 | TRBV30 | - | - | CAWSLRSYEQYF | TGTGCCTGGAGCCTCCGGAGCTACGAGCAGTACTTC
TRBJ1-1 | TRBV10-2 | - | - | CASSSTGIQDTEAFF | TGCGCCAGCAGCTCGACGGGGATTCAGGACACTGAAGCTTTCTTT
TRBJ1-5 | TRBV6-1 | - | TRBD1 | CASSENRGENQPQHF | TGTGCCAGCAGTGAAAACAGGGGGGAAAATCAGCCCCAGCATTTT
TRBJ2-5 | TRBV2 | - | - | CASSDGVVARETQYF | TGTGCCAGCAGTGATGGAGTGGTAGCCCGGGAGACCCAGTACTTC
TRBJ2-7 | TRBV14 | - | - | CASSRTVYEQYF | TGTGCCAGCAGCAGGACAGTTTACGAGCAGTACTTC
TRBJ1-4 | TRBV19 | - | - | CASRDPQQGANEKLFF | TGTGCCAGTAGGGACCCCCAACAGGGCGCTAATGAAAAACTGTTTTTT
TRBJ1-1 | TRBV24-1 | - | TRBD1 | CATSDSPGQGATEAFF | TGTGCCACCAGTGATTCTCCTGGACAGGGGGCCACTGAAGCTTTCTTT
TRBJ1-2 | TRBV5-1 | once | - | CASSSVAGRVVYGYTF | TGCGCCAGCAGCTCCGTGGCAGGGAGGGTAGTCTATGGCTACACCTTC
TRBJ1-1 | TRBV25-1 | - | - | CASRRDFGNTEAFF | TGTGCCAGCAGGCGGGACTTTGGGAACACTGAAGCTTTCTTT